This entry lists 20 T cell receptor beta chains sequenced from one sample in a study of blood T cell repertoires in COVID-19. Generated by immunoSEQ multiplex PCR, the TCRdb table keeps only in-frame clones and is missing some. The repertoire holds a few hundred thousand clones, with about 90% as singletons. The sequencing sample was made of PBMCs or T cells enriched from blood (not recorded which). These receptors were collected from a woman younger than 45 who had recovered from COVID-19.

The chain employs TRBV6-6 and TRBJ1-6, with a weak D call TRBD1 (6 bases). Germline-derived CDR1 and CDR2 are MNHNY and SVGAGI (reference sequence). The V gene lost 8 bases and the J gene lost 0 bases, with 11 bases spanning the gap. This CDR3 spans 15 amino acids. CDR3 amino acids: CASEQGSSYNSPLHF. In DNA form, the CDR3 reads TGTGCCAGCGAGCAGGGGAGCTCCTATAATTCACCCCTCCACTTT.

The chain is built from TRBV6-5 and TRBJ2-3; TRBD2 agrees at 7 bases. This CDR3 region has 14 residues. V gave up 7 bases and J gave up 2 bases; unmatched junction bases: 6. Germline V gene lookup returns CDR1 MNHEY and CDR2 SVGAGI. The CDR3 loop reads CASNFRGVTDTQYF. CDR3 bases: TGTGCCAGCAATTTTCGGGGGGTCACAGATACGCAGTATTTT.

The chain combines TRBV5-1 with TRBJ1-1; D is unresolved. V lost 0 bases and J 0 bases, leaving 12 bases between the germline ends. This CDR3 is built from 16 residues. Germline CDR1 and CDR2: SGHRS and YFSETQ. The CDR3: CASSLVSVPMNTEAFF. In DNA, the CDR3 is TGCGCCAGCAGCTTGGTATCTGTTCCTATGAACACTGAAGCTTTCTTT.

This clone was detected once. The rearrangement joins TRBV19 to TRBJ1-4; D not resolved. The CDR3 has 13 residues. V shed 7 bases and J shed 5 bases, with 11 bases lying between them. Germline V gene lookup returns CDR1 LNHDA and CDR2 SQIVND (reference sequence). The CDR3 reads CASTGPLNEKLFF. For the CDR3, the DNA is TGTGCCAGTACTGGGCCTTTAAATGAAAAACTGTTTTTT.

The chain joins TRBV10-1 to TRBJ1-1; perhaps TRBD1 as D (5 bases). This CDR3 comprises 13 residues. V was trimmed by 7 bases and J by 3 bases, leaving 12 bases between them. Germline V lookup: CDR1 WNHNN, CDR2 SYGVQD (reference sequence). In DNA, the CDR3 is TGCGCCAGCAAAAGGGGCTACGACACTGAAGCTTTCTTT. It is translated as CASKRGYDTEAFF.

V and J are TRBV3-1 (or the pseudogene TRBV3-2) and TRBJ1-4; D not resolved. The CDR3 loop spans 16 amino acids. Germline-derived CDR1 and CDR2 are LGHDT and YNNKEL (reference sequence). Deletions cut 0 bases from V and 3 bases from J, with 11 bases between. This chain's CDR3 is CASSQDLIASNEKLFF. CDR3 DNA: TGTGCCAGCAGCCAAGACCTTATAGCTTCTAATGAAAAACTGTTTTTT.

This sequence joins TRBV13 and TRBJ1-4, with 7 bases identical to TRBD1. CDR3 length: 14 residues. Germline V CDR1 and CDR2: PRHDT, FYEKMQ (reference sequence). Trimming removed 5 bases from V and 3 bases from J; junction bases left unmatched: 3. The CDR3 here is CASSPGQANEKLFF. The CDR3 DNA is TGTGCCAGCAGCCCCGGACAGGCTAATGAAAAACTGTTTTTT.

This chain links TRBV5-4 with TRBJ2-7, with D perhaps matching TRBD1 (6 bases). V was shortened by 0 bases and J by 2 bases, with 12 bases between the two germline ends. Germline V gene sequence: CDR1 SGHNT, CDR2 YYREEE (reference sequence). The CDR3 spans 15 residues. The DNA of the CDR3 is TGTGCCAGCAGCTTGGCCATGGACAGTACCTACGAGCAGTACTTC. Its translation: CASSLAMDSTYEQYF. The full variable domain, with the rest looked up from reference TRBV5-4 and TRBJ2-7, is ETGVTQSPTHLIKTRGQQVTLRCSSQSGHNTVSWYQQALGQGPQFIFQYYREEENGRGNFPPRFSGLQFPNYSSELNVNALELDDSALYLCASSLAMDSTYEQYFGPGTRLTVT.

The chain combines TRBV5-1 with TRBJ2-7; D possibly corresponds to TRBD1 (5 bases). The CDR3 extends over 13 amino acids. The V gene's germline CDR1 is SGHRS and CDR2 YFSETQ. The germline V and J ends were trimmed by 2 bases and 0 bases, with 6 bases remaining between them. CDR3 residues: CASSFDSSYEQYF. CDR3 sequence (DNA): TGCGCCAGCAGCTTTGACAGCTCCTACGAGCAGTACTTC.

The V call is TRBV28, the J call TRBJ2-7; 10 bases agree with TRBD2. The CDR3 runs 14 residues. CDR1 is MDHEN, CDR2 SYDVKM, per germline. Trimming at V came to 3 bases and at J to 6 bases, leaving 5 bases not matched to a gene. CDR3 nucleotide sequence: TGTGCCAGCAGTTTCGGGACTAGCGTTCGCGAGCAGTACTTC. It is translated as CASSFGTSVREQYF.

The chain carries TRBV6-1 and TRBJ1-3; TRBD1 might be the D (5 bases). This CDR3 spans 14 amino acids. The V end was cut by 3 bases, the J end by 7 bases, with 13 bases between. Germline CDR1 and CDR2: MNHNS and SASEGT. The CDR3 loop is CASSEQGWVNTIYF. The CDR3 nucleotides read TGTGCCAGCAGTGAGCAGGGATGGGTGAACACCATATATTTT.

This rearrangement joins TRBV2 to TRBJ1-4; a possible D gene is TRBD1 (6 bases). The germline V gene encodes CDR1 SNHLY and CDR2 FYNNEI. The CDR3 is 14 residues long. V was shortened by 6 bases and J by 4 bases, with 12 bases between the two germline ends. CDR3 amino acids: CASSNRDLNEKLFF. The CDR3 DNA is TGTGCCAGCAGCAACAGGGACCTTAATGAAAAACTGTTTTTT.

A few counts support this clone. The rearrangement links TRBV6-5 to TRBJ1-6; 7 bases fit TRBD1. J was trimmed by 7 bases and V by 5 bases; bases with no gene match: 2. Per germline, CDR1 MNHEY and CDR2 SVGAGI. CDR3 length equals 13 residues. CDR3 DNA sequence: TGTGCCAGCAGTCCGGGACAGAATTCACCCCTCCACTTT. As protein: CASSPGQNSPLHF.

The chain combines TRBV24-1 with TRBJ2-1; 10 bases are shared with TRBD2. Germline trimming cut 3 bases from V and 0 bases from J; bases unmatched to any gene: 1. The CDR3 is 16 amino acids. The V gene's germline CDR1 is KGHDR and CDR2 SFDVKD. This chain's CDR3 is CATSDSGRVSYNEQFF. CDR3 sequence (DNA): TGTGCCACCAGTGATAGCGGGAGGGTCTCCTACAATGAGCAGTTCTTC.

V is TRBV6-5 and J is TRBJ1-1; 8 nucleotides line up with TRBD1. V lost 2 bases and J lost 3; bases outside the gene matches: 2. CDR1 and CDR2 (germline): MNHEY, SVGAGI. This CDR3 contains 14 residues. The CDR3 is CASSYQGADTEAFF. CDR3 bases: TGTGCCAGCAGTTACCAGGGGGCGGACACTGAAGCTTTCTTT.

CDR3 protein: CASSYTEGYSYEQYF. The CDR3 nucleotides are TGTGCCAGCAGTTACACCGAGGGCTACTCCTACGAGCAGTACTTC. The genes are TRBV6-2 or TRBV6-3 and TRBJ2-7, with D maybe TRBD2 (5 bases). V gave up 2 bases and J gave up 0 bases, with 11 bases separating them. Germline V gives CDR1 MNHEY, CDR2 SVGEGT. The CDR3 consists of 15 residues.

The chain is built from TRBV7-9 and TRBJ2-7; 7 nucleotides line up with TRBD1. The V gene's germline CDR1 is SEHNR and CDR2 FQNEAQ (reference sequence). The CDR3 runs 13 residues. The V gene end was trimmed by 6 bases and the J gene end by 2 bases; junction bases not matched to a gene: 4. This CDR3 is CASRPGTAYEQYF. The CDR3, as DNA: TGTGCCAGCAGACCTGGGACAGCCTACGAGCAGTACTTC.

CDR3 nucleotides: TGTGCCAGCAGTTTACAAGGCGGAGGGGAGAACACTGAAGCTTTCTTT. Residues: CASSLQGGGENTEAFF. The chain has TRBV27 and TRBJ1-1; D is perhaps TRBD1 (5 bases). The CDR3 has 16 amino acids. Germline V gene data show CDR1 as MNHEY and CDR2 as SMNVEV (reference sequence). The V and J ends lost 2 bases and 1 base respectively, with 14 bases between them.

The chain combines TRBV30 with TRBJ1-1, with D unclear. The CDR3 loop spans 14 amino acids. V lost 1 base to trimming and J lost 7 bases, with 16 bases between them. CDR1 and CDR2 from the germline V gene are GTSNPN and SVGIG (reference sequence). The CDR3 loop reads CAWSDTWRAYEAFF. DNA for the CDR3: TGTGCCTGGAGTGATACATGGCGGGCATATGAAGCTTTCTTT. Filled out from reference TRBV30 and TRBJ1-1, the complete variable domain reads SQTIHQWPATLVQPVGSPLSLECTVEGTSNPNLYWYRQAAGRGLQLLFYSVGIGQISSEVPQNLSASRPQDRQFILSSKKLLLSDSGFYLCAWSDTWRAYEAFFGQGTRLTVV.

The V gene is TRBV6-5, the J gene TRBJ1-1, with a tentative D call TRBD1 (6 bases). The CDR3 extends over 14 amino acids. The V gene lost 7 bases and the J gene lost 6 bases, with 18 bases spanning the gap. CDR1 and CDR2 (germline): MNHEY, SVGAGI. CDR3 coding DNA: TGTGCCAGCACTGTAGACAGGTCATTTTCTGAAGCTTTCTTT. This encodes CASTVDRSFSEAFF.